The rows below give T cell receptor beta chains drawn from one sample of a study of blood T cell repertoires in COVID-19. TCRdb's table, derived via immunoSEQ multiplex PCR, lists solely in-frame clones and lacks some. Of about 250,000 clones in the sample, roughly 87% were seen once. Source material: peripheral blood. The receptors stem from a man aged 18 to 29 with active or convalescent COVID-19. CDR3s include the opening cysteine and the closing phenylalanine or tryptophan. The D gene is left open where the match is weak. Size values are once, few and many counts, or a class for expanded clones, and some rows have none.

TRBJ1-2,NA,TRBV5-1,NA,TGCGCCAGCAGCTTGGGGGCAGCTACTAACTATGGCTACACCTTC,CASSLGAATNYGYTF
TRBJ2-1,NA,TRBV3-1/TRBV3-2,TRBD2,TGTGCCAGCAGCCATCCTTCCTCGTCTAGCGGTGGTGAGTTCTTC,CASSHPSSSSGGEFF
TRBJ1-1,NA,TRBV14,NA,TGTGCCAGCAGCCAAGTAGCAGGGATGATGAACACTGAAGCTTTCTTT,CASSQVAGMMNTEAFF
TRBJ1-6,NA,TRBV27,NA,TGTGCCAGCGCATCCCGCAGGGCTGATAATTCACCCCTCCACTTT,CASASRRADNSPLHF
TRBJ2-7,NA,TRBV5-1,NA,TGCGCCAGCAGCCTGGACAGTACCTACGAGCAGTACTTC,CASSLDSTYEQYF
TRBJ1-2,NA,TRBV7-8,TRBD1,TGTGCCAGCAGCTCAGGGGGTAACTATGGCTACACCTTC,CASSSGGNYGYTF
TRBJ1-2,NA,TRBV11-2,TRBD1,TGTGCCAGCAGCTCGGACAGGGGGCTCGGCTACACCTTC,CASSSDRGLGYTF
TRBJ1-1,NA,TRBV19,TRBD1,TGTGCCAGTAGTATAGGGGCAGGGGGTGAAGCTTTCTTT,CASSIGAGGEAFF
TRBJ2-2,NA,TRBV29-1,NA,TGCAGCGTCCAGCGGGACACCGGGGAGCTGTTTTTT,CSVQRDTGELFF
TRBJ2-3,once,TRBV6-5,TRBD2,TGTGCCAGCAGTTACTACGGGAGGGGGACAGATACGCAGTATTTT,CASSYYGRGTDTQYF
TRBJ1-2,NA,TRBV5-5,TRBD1,TGTGCCAGCAGCTTATACGGGGACAGCAACTATGGCTACACCTTC,CASSLYGDSNYGYTF
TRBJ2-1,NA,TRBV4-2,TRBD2,TGTGCCAGCAGCCAAGATCAGGCTAGCGGATACAATGAGCAGTTCTTC,CASSQDQASGYNEQFF
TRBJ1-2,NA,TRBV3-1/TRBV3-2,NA,TGTGCCAGCAGCCCACGACAGGAAAGACACTATGGCTACACCTTC,CASSPRQERHYGYTF
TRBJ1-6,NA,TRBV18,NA,TGTGCCAGCTCACCCACCGAGGGCAGCAAAAATTCACCCCTCCACTTT,CASSPTEGSKNSPLHF
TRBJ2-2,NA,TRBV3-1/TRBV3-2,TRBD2,TGTGCCAGCAGTCCCCGAGGTCGCGGGAGGGCCAACACCGGGGAGCTGTTTTTT,CASSPRGRGRANTGELFF
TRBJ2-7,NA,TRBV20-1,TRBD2,TGCAGTGCTAGTCTGTTAGCGGGAGCGAGGTACGAGCAGTACTTC,CSASLLAGARYEQYF
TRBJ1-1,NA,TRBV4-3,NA,TGCGCCAGCAGCCTCGAGCTTCGGGGCACTGAAGCTTTCTTT,CASSLELRGTEAFF
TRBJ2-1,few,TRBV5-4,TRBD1,TGTGCCAGCAGCGCCCGGGACAGGGCCTACAATGAGCAGTTCTTC,CASSARDRAYNEQFF
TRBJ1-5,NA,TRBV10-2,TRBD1,TGCGCCAGCAGTGAGGACAGGGGTCGGCAGCCCCAGCATTTT,CASSEDRGRQPQHF
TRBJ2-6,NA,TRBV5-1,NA,TGCGCCAGCGCGTCAGGGCGTTTCTCTGGGGCCAACGTCCTGACTTTC,CASASGRFSGANVLTF
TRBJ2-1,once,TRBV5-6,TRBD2,TGTGCCACCAAGCGGGGACTAGTCTTAATCGGCAATGAGCAGTTCTTC,CATKRGLVLIGNEQFF
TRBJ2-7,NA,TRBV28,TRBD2,TGTGCCAGCACACTAGCGGGATCCTACGAGCAGTACTTC,CASTLAGSYEQYF
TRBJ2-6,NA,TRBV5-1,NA,TGCGCCAGCAGCCCCGAGGTGAACTCTGGGGCCAACGTCCTGACTTTC,CASSPEVNSGANVLTF
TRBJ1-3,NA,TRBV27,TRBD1,TGTGCCAGCAGTTTAACACAGGGGCTTTATTGGTGGGGAAACACCATATATTTT,CASSLTQGLYWWGNTIYF
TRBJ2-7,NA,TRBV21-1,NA,TGTGCCAGCAGCAAAGCTTCGAGCGAAGCCTACGAGCAGTACTTC,CASSKASSEAYEQYF
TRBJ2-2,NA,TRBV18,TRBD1,TGTGCCAGCTCACAAGGACAGGTCCTCTACACCGGGGAGCTGTTTTTT,CASSQGQVLYTGELFF
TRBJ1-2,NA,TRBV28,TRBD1,TGTGCCAGCAGCCGACAGGGGAGTAACTATGGCTACACCTTC,CASSRQGSNYGYTF
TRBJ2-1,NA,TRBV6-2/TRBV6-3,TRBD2,TGTGCCAGCAGTGGATCTAGCGGACACAATGAGCAGTTCTTC,CASSGSSGHNEQFF
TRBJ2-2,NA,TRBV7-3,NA,TGTGCCAGCAGCTTAACGCGGGGGGAGCTGTTTTTT,CASSLTRGELFF
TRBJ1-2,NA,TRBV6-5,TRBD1,TGTGCCACGGACAGGAACTATGGCTACACCTTC,CATDRNYGYTF
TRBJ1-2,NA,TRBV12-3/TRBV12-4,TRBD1,TGTGCCAGCAGTGACAGGGGGAGCTACACCTTC,CASSDRGSYTF